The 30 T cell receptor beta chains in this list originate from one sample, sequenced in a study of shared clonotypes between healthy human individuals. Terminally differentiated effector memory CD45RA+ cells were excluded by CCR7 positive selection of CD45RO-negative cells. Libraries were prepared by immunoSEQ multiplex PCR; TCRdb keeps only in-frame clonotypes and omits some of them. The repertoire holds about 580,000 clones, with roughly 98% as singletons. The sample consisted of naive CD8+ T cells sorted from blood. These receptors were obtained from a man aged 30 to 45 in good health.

The DNA for the CDR3 is TGTGCCAGCAGCGCCGCACCGACAGGGGCTAGCACAGATACGCAGTATTTT. Translated: CASSAAPTGASTDTQYF. The chain links TRBV9 to TRBJ2-3; 8 bases line up with TRBD1. Germline V gene sequence: CDR1 SGDLS, CDR2 YYNGEE. This CDR3 is 17 amino acids long. Germline trimming cut 3 bases from V and 0 bases from J; bases unmatched to any gene: 9.

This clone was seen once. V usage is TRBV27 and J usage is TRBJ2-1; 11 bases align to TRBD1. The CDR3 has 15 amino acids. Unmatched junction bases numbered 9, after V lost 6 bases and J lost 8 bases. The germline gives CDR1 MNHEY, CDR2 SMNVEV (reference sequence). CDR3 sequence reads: CASSPPGQGVHEQFF. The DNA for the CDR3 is TGTGCCAGCAGCCCTCCGGGACAGGGGGTCCATGAGCAGTTCTTC.

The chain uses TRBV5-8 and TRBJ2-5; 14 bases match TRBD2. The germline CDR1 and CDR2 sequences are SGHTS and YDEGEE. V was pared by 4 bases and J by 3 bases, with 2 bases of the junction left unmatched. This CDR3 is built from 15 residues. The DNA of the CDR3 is TGTGCCAGCAGCGCGGGACTAGCGGGAGAAGAGACCCAGTACTTC. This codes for CASSAGLAGEETQYF.

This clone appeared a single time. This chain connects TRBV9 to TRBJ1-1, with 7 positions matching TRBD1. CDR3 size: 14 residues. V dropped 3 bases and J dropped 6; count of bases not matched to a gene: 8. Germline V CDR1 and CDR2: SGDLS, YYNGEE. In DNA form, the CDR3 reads TGTGCCAGCAGCGCCCAGGGGGGACTAGCTGAAGCTTTCTTT. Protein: CASSAQGGLAEAFF. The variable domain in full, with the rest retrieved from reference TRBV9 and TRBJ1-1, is DSGVTQTPKHLITATGQRVTLRCSPRSGDLSVYWYQQSLDQGLQFLIQYYNGEERAKGNILERFSAQQFPDLHSELNLSSLELGDSALYFCASSAQGGLAEAFFGQGTRLTVV.

The chain's CDR3 is CASSDQGFMSYNEQFF. CDR3 DNA: TGTGCCAGCAGTGACCAGGGGTTTATGTCCTACAATGAGCAGTTCTTC. This chain connects TRBV25-1 to TRBJ2-1, with D tentatively TRBD1 (6 bases). Per germline, CDR1 MGHDK and CDR2 SYGVNS. The germline V and J ends were trimmed by 3 bases and 1 base, with 13 bases remaining between them. This CDR3 region has 16 residues.

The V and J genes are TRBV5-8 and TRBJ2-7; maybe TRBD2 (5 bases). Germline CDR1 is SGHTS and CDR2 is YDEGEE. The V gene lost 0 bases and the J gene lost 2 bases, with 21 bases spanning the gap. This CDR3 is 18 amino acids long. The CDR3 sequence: CASSLEFSWQRGTYEQYF. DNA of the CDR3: TGTGCCAGCAGCTTGGAGTTCTCGTGGCAGAGAGGGACCTACGAGCAGTACTTC.

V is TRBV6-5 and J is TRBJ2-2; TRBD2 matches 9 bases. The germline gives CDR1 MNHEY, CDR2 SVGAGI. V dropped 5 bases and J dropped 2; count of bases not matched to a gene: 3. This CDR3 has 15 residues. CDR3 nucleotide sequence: TGTGCCAGCAGTCGACTAGCGGTAAACACCGGGGAGCTGTTTTTT. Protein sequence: CASSRLAVNTGELFF.

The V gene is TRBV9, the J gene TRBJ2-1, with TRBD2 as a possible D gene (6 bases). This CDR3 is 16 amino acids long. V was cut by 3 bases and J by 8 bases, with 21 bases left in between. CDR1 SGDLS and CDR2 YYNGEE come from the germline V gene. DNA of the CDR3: TGTGCCAGCAGCGCAAAGGAAGGGCTTTCGGGGGATGAGCAGTTCTTC. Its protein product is CASSAKEGLSGDEQFF.

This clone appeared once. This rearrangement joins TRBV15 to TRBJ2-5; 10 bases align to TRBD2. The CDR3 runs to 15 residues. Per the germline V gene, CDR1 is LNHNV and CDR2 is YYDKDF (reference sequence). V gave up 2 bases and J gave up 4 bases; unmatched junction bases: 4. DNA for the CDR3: TGTGCCACCAGCAGAACTAGCGGGACTGTAGAGACCCAGTACTTC. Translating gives CATSRTSGTVETQYF.

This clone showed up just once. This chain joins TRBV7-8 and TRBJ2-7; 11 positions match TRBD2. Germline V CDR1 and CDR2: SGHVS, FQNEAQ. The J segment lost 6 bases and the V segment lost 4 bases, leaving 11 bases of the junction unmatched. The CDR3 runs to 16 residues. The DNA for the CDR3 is TGTGCCAGCAGCTCTTCATCCGGGACTAGCGGTTCCGAGCAGTACTTC. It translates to CASSSSSGTSGSEQYF.

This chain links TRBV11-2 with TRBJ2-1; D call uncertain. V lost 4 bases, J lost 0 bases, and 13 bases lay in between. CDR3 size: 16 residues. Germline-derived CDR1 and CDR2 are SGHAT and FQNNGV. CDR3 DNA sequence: TGTGCCAGCAGCTCCCTACTCTTTAGCTCCTACAATGAGCAGTTCTTC. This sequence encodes CASSSLLFSSYNEQFF.

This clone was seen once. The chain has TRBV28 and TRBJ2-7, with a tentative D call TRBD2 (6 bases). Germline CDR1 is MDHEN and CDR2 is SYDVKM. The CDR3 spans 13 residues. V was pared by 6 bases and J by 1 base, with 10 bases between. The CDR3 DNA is TGTGCCAGCAGAGGGACTGGTTCCTACGAGCAGTACTTC. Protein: CASRGTGSYEQYF.

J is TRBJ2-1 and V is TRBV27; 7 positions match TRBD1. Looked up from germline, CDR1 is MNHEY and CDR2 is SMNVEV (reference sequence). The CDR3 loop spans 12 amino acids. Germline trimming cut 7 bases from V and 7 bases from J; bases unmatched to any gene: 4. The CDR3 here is CASTTGLNEQFF. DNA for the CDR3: TGTGCCAGCACGACAGGGTTGAATGAGCAGTTCTTC.

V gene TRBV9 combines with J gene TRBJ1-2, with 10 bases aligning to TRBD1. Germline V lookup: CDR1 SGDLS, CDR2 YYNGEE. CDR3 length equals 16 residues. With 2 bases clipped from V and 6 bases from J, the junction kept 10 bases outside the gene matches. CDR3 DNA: TGTGCCAGCAGCGTCGGACAGGGGGTGGAGAAAGATGGCTACACCTTC. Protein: CASSVGQGVEKDGYTF.

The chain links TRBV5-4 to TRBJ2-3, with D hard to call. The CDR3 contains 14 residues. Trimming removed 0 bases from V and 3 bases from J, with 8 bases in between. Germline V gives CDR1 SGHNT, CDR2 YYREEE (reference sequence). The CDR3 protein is CASSLDRGTDTQYF. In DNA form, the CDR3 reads TGTGCCAGCAGCTTGGACAGAGGTACAGATACGCAGTATTTT.

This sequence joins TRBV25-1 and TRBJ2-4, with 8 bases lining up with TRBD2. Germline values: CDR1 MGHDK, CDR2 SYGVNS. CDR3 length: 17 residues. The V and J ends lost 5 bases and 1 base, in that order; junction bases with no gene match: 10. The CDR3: CASSPQREYPAKNIQYF. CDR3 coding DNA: TGTGCCAGCAGTCCCCAGCGGGAGTATCCGGCCAAAAACATTCAGTACTTC.

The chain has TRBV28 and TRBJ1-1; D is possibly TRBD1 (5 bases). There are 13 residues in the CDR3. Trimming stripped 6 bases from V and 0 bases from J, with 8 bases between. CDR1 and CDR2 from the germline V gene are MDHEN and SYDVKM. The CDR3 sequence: CASSPGVNTEAFF. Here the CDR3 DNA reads TGTGCCAGCAGCCCGGGGGTGAACACTGAAGCTTTCTTT.

The CDR3 coding sequence is TGTGCCAGCAGCTCTGTAGCGGGAGTGGGCTACGAGCAGTACTTC. Translation gives CASSSVAGVGYEQYF. This sequence joins TRBV7-2 and TRBJ2-7; 9 nucleotides match TRBD2. Trimming cost V 4 bases and J 3 bases; bases outside gene matches: 7. Germline V CDR1 and CDR2: SGHTA, FQGNSA. The length of the CDR3 is 15 residues.

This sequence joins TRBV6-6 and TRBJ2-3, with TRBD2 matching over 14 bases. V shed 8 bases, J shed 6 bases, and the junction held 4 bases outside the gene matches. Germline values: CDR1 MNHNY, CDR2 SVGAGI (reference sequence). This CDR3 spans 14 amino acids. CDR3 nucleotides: TGTGCCAGCGGATGGACTAGCGGGAGGGATACGCAGTATTTT. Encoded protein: CASGWTSGRDTQYF.

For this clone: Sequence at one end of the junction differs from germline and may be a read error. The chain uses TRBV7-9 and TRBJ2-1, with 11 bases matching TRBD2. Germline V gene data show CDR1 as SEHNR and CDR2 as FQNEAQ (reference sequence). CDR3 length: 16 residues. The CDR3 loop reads CASSPDSGRAYNEQFF. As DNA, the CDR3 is TGTGCCAGCAGCCCTGATAGCGGGAGGGCCTATAATGAGCAGTTCTTC.

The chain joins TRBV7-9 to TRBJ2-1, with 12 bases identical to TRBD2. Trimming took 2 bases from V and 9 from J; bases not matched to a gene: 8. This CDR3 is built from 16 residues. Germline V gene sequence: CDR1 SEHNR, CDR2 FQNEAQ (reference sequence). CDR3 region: CASSLSRLAGGAEQFF. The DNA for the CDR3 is TGTGCCAGCAGCTTAAGTAGGCTAGCGGGAGGGGCTGAGCAGTTCTTC.

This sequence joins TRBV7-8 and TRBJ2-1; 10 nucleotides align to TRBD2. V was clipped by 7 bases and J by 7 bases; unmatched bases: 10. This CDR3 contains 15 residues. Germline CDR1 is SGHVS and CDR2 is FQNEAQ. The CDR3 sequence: CASTRASGRSNEQFF. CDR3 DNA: TGTGCCAGCACGCGGGCTAGCGGGAGATCTAATGAGCAGTTCTTC.

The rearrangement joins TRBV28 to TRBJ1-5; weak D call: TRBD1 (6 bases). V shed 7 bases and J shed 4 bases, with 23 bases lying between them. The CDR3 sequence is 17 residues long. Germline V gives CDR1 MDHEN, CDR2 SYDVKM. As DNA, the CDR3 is TGTGCCAGCACCTCATATCCCCGGACAGTTGAAAATCAGCCCCAGCATTTT. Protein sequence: CASTSYPRTVENQPQHF.

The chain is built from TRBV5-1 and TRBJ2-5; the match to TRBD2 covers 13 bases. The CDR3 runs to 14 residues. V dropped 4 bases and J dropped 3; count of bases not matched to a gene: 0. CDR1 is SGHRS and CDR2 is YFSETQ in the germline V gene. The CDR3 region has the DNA TGCGCCAGCAGCGGACTAGCGGGAGAAGAGACCCAGTACTTC. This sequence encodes CASSGLAGEETQYF.

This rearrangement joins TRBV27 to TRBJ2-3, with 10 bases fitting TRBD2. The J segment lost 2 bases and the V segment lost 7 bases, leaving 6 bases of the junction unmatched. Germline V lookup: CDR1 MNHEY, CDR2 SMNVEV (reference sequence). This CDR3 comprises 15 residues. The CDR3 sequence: CASTPLAGVTDTQYF. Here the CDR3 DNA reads TGTGCCAGCACCCCGCTAGCGGGAGTCACAGATACGCAGTATTTT.

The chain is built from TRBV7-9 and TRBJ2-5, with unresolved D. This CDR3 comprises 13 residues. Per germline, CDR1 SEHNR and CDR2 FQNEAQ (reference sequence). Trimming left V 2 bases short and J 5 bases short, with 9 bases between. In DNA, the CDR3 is TGTGCCAGCAGCTTATTAGGGCAGGAGACCCAGTACTTC. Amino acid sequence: CASSLLGQETQYF.

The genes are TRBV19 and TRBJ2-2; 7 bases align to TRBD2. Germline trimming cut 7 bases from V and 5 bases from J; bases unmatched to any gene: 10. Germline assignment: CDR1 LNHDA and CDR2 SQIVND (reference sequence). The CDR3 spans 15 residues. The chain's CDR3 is CASTPLGEGTGELFF. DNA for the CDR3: TGTGCCAGTACCCCCTTGGGGGAGGGTACCGGGGAGCTGTTTTTT.

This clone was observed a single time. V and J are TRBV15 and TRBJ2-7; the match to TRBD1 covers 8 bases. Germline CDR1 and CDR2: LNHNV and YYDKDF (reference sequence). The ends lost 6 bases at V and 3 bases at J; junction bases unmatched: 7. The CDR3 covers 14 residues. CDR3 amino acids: CATRPGGRSYEQYF. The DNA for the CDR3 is TGTGCCACCAGACCAGGGGGCAGGAGCTACGAGCAGTACTTC.

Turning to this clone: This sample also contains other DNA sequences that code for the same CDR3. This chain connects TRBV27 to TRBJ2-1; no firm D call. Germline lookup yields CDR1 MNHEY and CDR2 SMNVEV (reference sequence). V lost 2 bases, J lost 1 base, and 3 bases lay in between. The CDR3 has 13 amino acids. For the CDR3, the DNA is TGTGCCAGCAGTTTAGGATCCTACAATGAGCAGTTCTTC. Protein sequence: CASSLGSYNEQFF.

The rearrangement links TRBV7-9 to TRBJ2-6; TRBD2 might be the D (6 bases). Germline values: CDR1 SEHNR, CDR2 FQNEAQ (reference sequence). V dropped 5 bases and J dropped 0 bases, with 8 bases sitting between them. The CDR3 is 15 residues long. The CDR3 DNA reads TGTGCCAGCAGCGCGGGAAACTCTGGGGCCAACGTCCTGACTTTC. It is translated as CASSAGNSGANVLTF.